Reported below is one T cell receptor (beta chain). Assay: immunoSEQ multiplex PCR; the TCRdb copy retains only in-frame clones and omits some. The data show 230,000 or so clones, with around 75% seen just once and around 5.1% held by the top ten. This record belongs to a study of blood T cell repertoires in COVID-19. Whole-study context: The United States, Italy and Spain supplied acute and convalescent COVID-19 samples. Sample material is recorded as cDNA or gDNA derived from T cells, B-cell-depleted T cells, or PBMCs.

V shed 4 bases and J 9 bases; nucleotides not matched to a gene: 9. The germline V gene encodes CDR1 GTSNPN and CDR2 SVGIG (reference sequence). The CDR3 extends over 15 amino acids. The chain employs TRBV30 and TRBJ1-6; 10 bases fit TRBD1. Specimen: peripheral blood. This sequence was found in a human donor in a cohort sampled during active COVID-19. The CDR3 DNA reads as TGTGCCTGGACTACCAGGACAGGGGGAGTTTCACCCCTCCACTTT. This codes for CAWTTRTGGVSPLHF. Full variable domain (missing parts from reference TRBV30 and TRBJ1-6): SQTIHQWPATLVQPVGSPLSLECTVEGTSNPNLYWYRQAAGRGLQLLFYSVGIGQISSEVPQNLSASRPQDRQFILSSKKLLLSDSGFYLCAWTTRTGGVSPLHFGNGTRLTVT.